The rows below give T cell receptor beta chains drawn from one sample of a study of Ad26.COV2.S vaccination and SARS-CoV-2 variants. The table came from immunoSEQ multiplex PCR; TCRdb's copy has only in-frame clones and leaves some out. Of some 480,000 clones in the sample, around 88% were seen once. The sequenced sample was peripheral blood, obtained in a trial of Ad26.COV2.S vaccine versus placebo. The receptors were sampled from a person aged 18-65 years who received the Ad26.COV2.S COVID-19 vaccine or a placebo. CDR3s include the opening cysteine and the closing phenylalanine or tryptophan. The D gene is left open where the match is weak. Where a row states a size, it is once, few, many or the class of an expanded clone; other rows omit it.

CDR3aa | CDR3nt | abundance | j_gene | v_gene | d_gene
CASSWGPGNTIYF | TGTGCCAGCAGTTGGGGGCCCGGAAACACCATATATTTT | NA | TRBJ1-3 | TRBV27 | NA
CASSSGLAGGRTSTDTQYF | TGTGCCAGCAGCTCCGGACTAGCGGGAGGACGGACTAGCACAGATACGCAGTATTTT | NA | TRBJ2-3 | TRBV5-4 | TRBD2
CASSSARRGSYPRGHNEQFF | TGTGCCAGTAGTTCCGCCCGGCGCGGCTCCTACCCCAGGGGCCACAATGAGCAGTTCTTC | NA | TRBJ2-1 | TRBV19 | NA
CASSPGGSQYGYTF | TGTGCCAGCAGCCCTGGCGGGTCCCAGTATGGCTACACCTTC | NA | TRBJ1-2 | TRBV28 | NA
CAWSVGSGQINEKLFF | TGTGCCTGGAGTGTAGGCTCGGGGCAGATTAATGAAAAACTGTTTTTT | NA | TRBJ1-4 | TRBV30 | NA
CASSVDAGSYEQYF | TGTGCCAGCAGCGTAGACGCGGGCTCCTACGAGCAGTACTTC | NA | TRBJ2-7 | TRBV9 | NA
CASSIAGQNQETQYF | TGTGCCAGTAGTATAGCCGGACAGAACCAAGAGACCCAGTACTTC | NA | TRBJ2-5 | TRBV19 | NA
CATSDIGPNEQFF | TGTGCCACCAGTGATATCGGCCCTAATGAGCAGTTCTTC | NA | TRBJ2-1 | TRBV24-1 | NA
CASSLGGTKFHNEQFF | TGTGCCAGCAGCCTAGGGGGGACCAAGTTTCACAATGAGCAGTTCTTC | NA | TRBJ2-1 | TRBV7-9 | NA
CASSSRGSYNSPLHF | TGTGCCAGCAGTAGCAGGGGCTCCTATAATTCACCCCTCCACTTT | NA | TRBJ1-6 | TRBV28 | NA
CASRNNRLNYGYTF | TGTGCCAGCAGGAACAACAGGCTAAACTATGGCTACACCTTC | NA | TRBJ1-2 | TRBV6-5 | NA
CASSPSGTSNLNEQFF | TGTGCCAGCAGCCCGTCCGGGACTAGCAATTTGAATGAGCAGTTCTTC | NA | TRBJ2-1 | TRBV5-4 | TRBD2
CASSLYKFNQPQHF | TGTGCCAGCAGTTTGTACAAATTCAATCAGCCCCAGCATTTT | NA | TRBJ1-5 | TRBV28 | NA
CASSDSGQRNTEAFF | TGTGCCAGCAGCGACTCGGGACAACGGAACACTGAAGCTTTCTTT | once | TRBJ1-1 | TRBV5-4 | NA
CASSRSGRGETQYF | TGTGCCAGCAGCCGTAGCGGGAGGGGAGAGACCCAGTACTTC | NA | TRBJ2-5 | TRBV7-2 | TRBD2
CASSTDLVAFF | TGTGCCAGTAGTACGGACCTTGTAGCTTTCTTT | NA | TRBJ1-1 | TRBV19 | NA
CASSLLVGATGELFF | TGTGCCAGCAGCTTATTGGTGGGAGCTACCGGGGAGCTGTTTTTT | once | TRBJ2-2 | TRBV7-9 | NA
CASSLEGNTEAFF | TGTGCCAGCAGCTTAGAGGGCAACACTGAAGCTTTCTTT | NA | TRBJ1-1 | TRBV7-2 | NA
CASRDRGSTEAFF | TGTGCCAGCAGGGACAGGGGGAGCACTGAAGCTTTCTTT | once | TRBJ1-1 | TRBV12-3/TRBV12-4 | TRBD1
CASSPQDSNYEQYF | TGTGCCAGCAGCCCACAGGACAGCAACTACGAGCAGTACTTC | NA | TRBJ2-7 | TRBV9 | NA
CASSSTPGGNIQYF | TGTGCCAGCAGCTCGACTCCTGGGGGAAACATTCAGTACTTC | NA | TRBJ2-4 | TRBV3-1/TRBV3-2 | NA
CSVRQAYEQYF | TGCAGCGTAAGACAGGCGTACGAGCAGTACTTC | NA | TRBJ2-7 | TRBV29-1 | NA
CARTGGEGEGYGYTF | TGTGCCAGGACGGGGGGAGAGGGGGAGGGCTATGGCTACACCTTC | NA | TRBJ1-2 | TRBV6-5 | NA
CASSLYQGDNQPQHF | TGTGCCAGCAGCTTGTATCAGGGCGACAATCAGCCCCAGCATTTT | NA | TRBJ1-5 | TRBV5-6 | NA
CASSLEGTAPQPQHF | TGTGCCAGCAGCTTAGAGGGGACAGCCCCTCAGCCCCAGCATTTT | NA | TRBJ1-5 | TRBV7-2 | TRBD1
CASSTSTDTQYF | TGTGCCAGTAGTACGTCAACAGATACGCAGTATTTT | NA | TRBJ2-3 | TRBV19 | NA
CASSPSRLALEQYF | TGTGCCAGCAGCCCCTCTAGACTAGCTCTCGAGCAGTACTTC | NA | TRBJ2-7 | TRBV7-8 | TRBD2
CASSDQPLGKGNEQFF | TGTGCCAGCAGCGATCAACCCCTTGGGAAGGGCAATGAGCAGTTCTTC | NA | TRBJ2-1 | TRBV9 | NA
CASSGGAGGYTF | TGTGCCAGCAGCGGAGGGGCGGGTGGCTACACCTTC | once | TRBJ1-2 | TRBV5-5 | NA
CAISDHPGQGSGETQYF | TGTGCCATCAGTGACCACCCGGGACAGGGGTCGGGAGAGACCCAGTACTTC | NA | TRBJ2-5 | TRBV10-3 | TRBD1
CASSPGPLGSPLHF | TGTGCCAGCAGCCCGGGACCCTTAGGTTCACCCCTCCACTTT | NA | TRBJ1-6 | TRBV2 | NA
CASSLSTGYEQYF | TGTGCCAGCAGCTTAAGCACAGGATACGAGCAGTACTTC | NA | TRBJ2-7 | TRBV11-1 | NA
CASSFRIAGGRDEQYF | TGTGCCAGCAGCTTTCGTATAGCGGGAGGTCGGGACGAGCAGTACTTC | NA | TRBJ2-7 | TRBV11-2 | TRBD2
CASSIELAFYNEQFF | TGTGCCAGTAGTATAGAACTAGCGTTTTACAATGAGCAGTTCTTC | NA | TRBJ2-1 | TRBV19 | TRBD2
CASSPVFGEKLFF | TGTGCCAGCAGCCCTGTATTTGGGGAAAAACTGTTTTTT | NA | TRBJ1-4 | TRBV3-1/TRBV3-2 | NA
CASSLFGGRTEAFF | TGTGCCAGCAGTTTATTTGGGGGGAGAACTGAAGCTTTCTTT | NA | TRBJ1-1 | TRBV28 | NA
CASTRTGGQGHNEQFF | TGTGCCAGCACCAGGACGGGGGGGCAGGGACACAATGAGCAGTTCTTC | once | TRBJ2-1 | TRBV25-1 | TRBD2
CASSLRAAGGGNTGELFF | TGTGCCAGCAGCTTACGGGCTGCGGGAGGGGGAAACACCGGGGAGCTGTTTTTT | NA | TRBJ2-2 | TRBV7-3 | TRBD2
CATSEAGTSASETNYNEQFF | TGTGCCACCAGTGAGGCCGGGACTAGCGCATCAGAGACCAACTACAATGAGCAGTTCTTC | NA | TRBJ2-1 | TRBV24-1 | TRBD2
CASSISGSSYNEQFF | TGTGCCAGTAGTATTTCCGGGAGCTCCTACAATGAGCAGTTCTTC | NA | TRBJ2-1 | TRBV19 | NA
CASRLVATDTQYF | TGTGCCAGCAGACTTGTAGCCACAGATACGCAGTATTTT | NA | TRBJ2-3 | TRBV19 | NA
CATARTSGSVTDTQYF | TGTGCCACCGCTAGGACTAGCGGGAGTGTTACAGATACGCAGTATTTT | few | TRBJ2-3 | TRBV2 | TRBD2
CASSLAGTSGSAADTQYF | TGTGCCAGCAGTTTAGCCGGGACTAGCGGGAGCGCCGCAGATACGCAGTATTTT | once | TRBJ2-3 | TRBV28 | TRBD2